These T cell receptor beta chains were read from a single sample in a study of OX40 agonist ivuxolimab in advanced cancers. Profiling relied on immunoSEQ multiplex PCR, and the TCRdb table lists in-frame clones only, not all of them. The data contain approximately 54,000 clones, about nine tenths of them seen just once; the ten biggest clones take up about 3.8%. The sequences come from CD4+ or CD8+ T cells sorted from blood, collected in a trial of the OX40 agonist ivuxolimab. These receptors all stem from an adult with an advanced solid tumor such as melanoma, head and neck, liver or kidney cancer. Each CDR3 is given with its conserved first and last residue. A D gene is named only where the DNA matches it firmly. Clone size is not always given. Where it is, it says once, few, many or a class for expanded clones.

V gene: TRBV13; D gene: .; J gene: TRBJ1-2; clone size: .; CDR3 DNA: TGTGCCAGCAGCTTACAGGGGACATCCCGGCAAAGCTATGGCTACACCTTC; CDR3 protein: CASSLQGTSRQSYGYTF
V gene: TRBV19; D gene: TRBD1; J gene: TRBJ1-6; clone size: .; CDR3 DNA: TGTGCCAGTAGTAGGACAGGTCCTAATTCACCCCTCCACTTT; CDR3 protein: CASSRTGPNSPLHF
V gene: TRBV18; D gene: TRBD2; J gene: TRBJ2-7; clone size: once; CDR3 DNA: TGTGCCAGCTCACCACCCCGGGGGGGCTACGAGCAGTACTTC; CDR3 protein: CASSPPRGGYEQYF
V gene: TRBV7-9; D gene: .; J gene: TRBJ1-2; clone size: .; CDR3 DNA: TGTGCCAGCAGTCCTCGAGGAACCAGGGAGGCCTATGGCTACACCTTC; CDR3 protein: CASSPRGTREAYGYTF
V gene: TRBV19; D gene: TRBD1; J gene: TRBJ1-1; clone size: .; CDR3 DNA: TGTGCCAGTAGTTTGGGACAGATGAACACTGAAGCTTTCTTT; CDR3 protein: CASSLGQMNTEAFF
V gene: TRBV7-2; D gene: .; J gene: TRBJ1-1; clone size: .; CDR3 DNA: TGTGCCAGCAGCTTACTCCGGGGTCATGAAGCTTTCTTT; CDR3 protein: CASSLLRGHEAFF
V gene: TRBV6-1; D gene: .; J gene: TRBJ1-5; clone size: few; CDR3 DNA: TGTGCCAGCAGTGAGGCGGGGCACAACAATCAGCCCCAGCATTTT; CDR3 protein: CASSEAGHNNQPQHF
V gene: TRBV30; D gene: .; J gene: TRBJ2-3; clone size: .; CDR3 DNA: TGTGCCTGGAGTGTACGGGGGAATACGCAGTATTTT; CDR3 protein: CAWSVRGNTQYF
V gene: TRBV28; D gene: .; J gene: TRBJ2-1; clone size: .; CDR3 DNA: TGTGCCAGCAGTTCGTCCACTAGCATTTACAATGAGCAGTTCTTC; CDR3 protein: CASSSSTSIYNEQFF
V gene: TRBV28; D gene: TRBD2; J gene: TRBJ2-7; clone size: .; CDR3 DNA: TGTGCCAGCAGTTTTAGGACTAGCGGGAGTTATATGTACGAGCAGTACTTC; CDR3 protein: CASSFRTSGSYMYEQYF
V gene: TRBV18; D gene: .; J gene: TRBJ2-7; clone size: .; CDR3 DNA: TGTGCCAGCTCACAGGGACGCATCTCCTACGAGCAGTACTTC; CDR3 protein: CASSQGRISYEQYF
V gene: TRBV6-6; D gene: TRBD1; J gene: TRBJ2-7; clone size: .; CDR3 DNA: TGTGCCAGCAGTAAGCCCGGACAGGGGATCCACGAGCAGTACTTC; CDR3 protein: CASSKPGQGIHEQYF
V gene: TRBV28; D gene: .; J gene: TRBJ1-2; clone size: once; CDR3 DNA: TGTGCCAGCAGTTTGGGGGGGCGCAGAGTAAAGGGGTATGGCTACACCTTC; CDR3 protein: CASSLGGRRVKGYGYTF
V gene: TRBV7-2; D gene: .; J gene: TRBJ2-1; clone size: .; CDR3 DNA: TGTGCCAGCAGCTTTCAACTCCGTAACAATGAGCAGTTCTTC; CDR3 protein: CASSFQLRNNEQFF
V gene: TRBV4-1; D gene: TRBD2; J gene: TRBJ2-7; clone size: .; CDR3 DNA: TGCGCCAGCAGCCACAATTACGGGACTAGCTCCTACGAGCAGTGCTTC; CDR3 protein: CASSHNYGTSSYEQCF
V gene: TRBV11-3; D gene: .; J gene: TRBJ2-3; clone size: .; CDR3 DNA: TGTGCCAGCAGCTTCGGAGCCCACACAGATACGCAGTATTTT; CDR3 protein: CASSFGAHTDTQYF
V gene: TRBV5-6; D gene: .; J gene: TRBJ1-3; clone size: .; CDR3 DNA: TGTGCCAGCAGCATGCTTGTCTCTGGAAACACCATATATTTT; CDR3 protein: CASSMLVSGNTIYF
V gene: TRBV7-9; D gene: TRBD1; J gene: TRBJ1-1; clone size: once; CDR3 DNA: TGTGCCAGCAGCTTAAGAGGGGGGGCACAGGGGGAGGACACTGAAGCTTTCTTT; CDR3 protein: CASSLRGGAQGEDTEAFF
V gene: TRBV19; D gene: .; J gene: TRBJ2-1; clone size: once; CDR3 DNA: TGTGCCAGTAGTATAGGCCCAGACAATGAGCAGTTCTTC; CDR3 protein: CASSIGPDNEQFF
V gene: TRBV25-1; D gene: TRBD2; J gene: TRBJ2-1; clone size: few; CDR3 DNA: TGTGCCAGCAAAATAGCGGGAGACGTTCGTGATGAGCAGTTCTTC; CDR3 protein: CASKIAGDVRDEQFF
V gene: TRBV11-2; D gene: .; J gene: TRBJ2-1; clone size: .; CDR3 DNA: TGTGCCAGCAGCCCAGCCAGTCCCGGCTACAATGAGCAGTTCTTC; CDR3 protein: CASSPASPGYNEQFF
V gene: TRBV7-7; D gene: .; J gene: TRBJ2-7; clone size: few; CDR3 DNA: TGTGCTAGCAGCTTAGTTCGGGGTTACGAGCAGTACTTC; CDR3 protein: CASSLVRGYEQYF
V gene: TRBV4-1; D gene: .; J gene: TRBJ2-5; clone size: once; CDR3 DNA: TGCGCCAGCAGCCAAGTAGTCCTAAGGCGGATACAAGAGACCCAGTACTTC; CDR3 protein: CASSQVVLRRIQETQYF
V gene: TRBV5-1; D gene: .; J gene: TRBJ2-5; clone size: .; CDR3 DNA: TGCGCCAGCAGCTTGGGGCAGATACAAGAGACCCAGTACTTC; CDR3 protein: CASSLGQIQETQYF
V gene: TRBV14; D gene: .; J gene: TRBJ2-1; clone size: .; CDR3 DNA: TGTGCCAGCAGCCAAGGTTTGTCGTACTCCTACAATGAGCAGTTCTTC; CDR3 protein: CASSQGLSYSYNEQFF
V gene: TRBV18; D gene: .; J gene: TRBJ2-3; clone size: .; CDR3 DNA: TGTGCCAGCTCACCTATACCCGGGAAAAAAAGCACAGATACGCAGTATTTT; CDR3 protein: CASSPIPGKKSTDTQYF
V gene: TRBV30; D gene: TRBD2; J gene: TRBJ2-7; clone size: .; CDR3 DNA: TGTGCCTGGAGTGTGGGTTTAGCGGGAGGGCCGGGAGAGCAGTACTTC; CDR3 protein: CAWSVGLAGGPGEQYF
V gene: TRBV7-9; D gene: TRBD1; J gene: TRBJ1-5; clone size: .; CDR3 DNA: TGTGCCAGCGGTCCCGGGACAGGCGTCGAGCCCCAGCATTTT; CDR3 protein: CASGPGTGVEPQHF
V gene: TRBV7-6; D gene: .; J gene: TRBJ1-6; clone size: .; CDR3 DNA: TGTGCCAGCAGCCCTTATAGGGATTCACCCCTCCACTTT; CDR3 protein: CASSPYRDSPLHF
V gene: TRBV7-8; D gene: .; J gene: TRBJ1-3; clone size: .; CDR3 DNA: TGTGCCAGCAGCCCCTGGGACATAAACTCTGGAAACACCATATATTTT; CDR3 protein: CASSPWDINSGNTIYF
V gene: TRBV2; D gene: .; J gene: TRBJ2-7; clone size: .; CDR3 DNA: TGTGCCAGCAGTGAAGCGCTTCTGCAGCAGTACTTC; CDR3 protein: CASSEALLQQYF
V gene: TRBV2; D gene: TRBD1; J gene: TRBJ2-7; clone size: .; CDR3 DNA: TGTGCCAGCAGACTCGGGACAGGGGGAGTCGAGCAGTACTTC; CDR3 protein: CASRLGTGGVEQYF
V gene: TRBV5-4; D gene: TRBD1; J gene: TRBJ1-1; clone size: .; CDR3 DNA: TGTGCCAGCAGCCCGGGACAGTACACTGAAGCTTTCTTT; CDR3 protein: CASSPGQYTEAFF
V gene: TRBV6-1; D gene: .; J gene: TRBJ2-5; clone size: .; CDR3 DNA: TGTGCCAGCCCCGTACCGGGACCCCTAAGAGAGACCCAGTACTTC; CDR3 protein: CASPVPGPLRETQYF
V gene: TRBV7-3; D gene: TRBD1; J gene: TRBJ2-7; clone size: .; CDR3 DNA: TGTGCCAGCAGCGCTACGACAGGGGGCTACGAGCAGTACTTC; CDR3 protein: CASSATTGGYEQYF
V gene: TRBV11-3; D gene: .; J gene: TRBJ1-1; clone size: .; CDR3 DNA: TGTGCCAGCAGCTCCCACGGCAGTTTTCGAGCTTTCTTT; CDR3 protein: CASSSHGSFRAFF
V gene: TRBV5-8; D gene: TRBD2; J gene: TRBJ2-1; clone size: .; CDR3 DNA: TGTGCCAGCAGCTTGGGGTTCTGGACTAGCGGGAACTATGAGCAGTTCTTC; CDR3 protein: CASSLGFWTSGNYEQFF
V gene: TRBV5-5; D gene: TRBD1; J gene: TRBJ2-5; clone size: .; CDR3 DNA: TGTGCCAGCAGCTTGCAGGGGACAGGGGACGAGACCCAGTACTTC; CDR3 protein: CASSLQGTGDETQYF
V gene: TRBV6-5; D gene: TRBD1; J gene: TRBJ2-7; clone size: .; CDR3 DNA: TGTGCCAGCAGACCCGGACAGGGTTTCCTTTACGAGCAGTACTTC; CDR3 protein: CASRPGQGFLYEQYF
V gene: TRBV6-1; D gene: .; J gene: TRBJ1-4; clone size: .; CDR3 DNA: TGTGCCAGCAGTGAAGCCCCCACCCTCAATGAAAAACTGTTTTTT; CDR3 protein: CASSEAPTLNEKLFF
V gene: TRBV6-5; D gene: .; J gene: TRBJ1-5; clone size: once; CDR3 DNA: TGTGCCAGCAGTTTATTAGGACAGAACAATCAGCCCCAGCATTTT; CDR3 protein: CASSLLGQNNQPQHF
V gene: TRBV4-2; D gene: .; J gene: TRBJ1-3; clone size: .; CDR3 DNA: TGTGCCAGCACCCCGCTAGGATTGGGGGCAGACACCATATATTTT; CDR3 protein: CASTPLGLGADTIYF
V gene: TRBV5-1; D gene: .; J gene: TRBJ2-1; clone size: .; CDR3 DNA: TGCGCCAGCAGCTTGGCCCCATACAATGAGCAGTTCTTC; CDR3 protein: CASSLAPYNEQFF
V gene: TRBV5-8; D gene: TRBD1; J gene: TRBJ1-5; clone size: .; CDR3 DNA: TGTGCCAGCAGCCCCGGGGACAGGGGAAGCAATCAGCCCCAGCATTTT; CDR3 protein: CASSPGDRGSNQPQHF
V gene: TRBV7-8; D gene: TRBD2; J gene: TRBJ2-7; clone size: .; CDR3 DNA: TGTGCCAGCAGCTCAGGGCGCGGACTAGCGGGAGTCTACGAGCAGTACTTC; CDR3 protein: CASSSGRGLAGVYEQYF
V gene: TRBV18; D gene: TRBD2; J gene: TRBJ2-1; clone size: .; CDR3 DNA: TGTGCCAGCTCACCAAGCCAACTAGCGGGGGGGCCTTTAAATGAGCAGTTCTTC; CDR3 protein: CASSPSQLAGGPLNEQFF
V gene: TRBV20-1; D gene: .; J gene: TRBJ1-5; clone size: .; CDR3 DNA: TGCAGTGCTATCCAGGTAGGACCCCAGCATTTT; CDR3 protein: CSAIQVGPQHF
V gene: TRBV5-1; D gene: TRBD2; J gene: TRBJ2-5; clone size: .; CDR3 DNA: TGCGCCAGCAGCTCACAGACCGGGACTAGCGGCAGCCAAGAGACCCAGTACTTC; CDR3 protein: CASSSQTGTSGSQETQYF